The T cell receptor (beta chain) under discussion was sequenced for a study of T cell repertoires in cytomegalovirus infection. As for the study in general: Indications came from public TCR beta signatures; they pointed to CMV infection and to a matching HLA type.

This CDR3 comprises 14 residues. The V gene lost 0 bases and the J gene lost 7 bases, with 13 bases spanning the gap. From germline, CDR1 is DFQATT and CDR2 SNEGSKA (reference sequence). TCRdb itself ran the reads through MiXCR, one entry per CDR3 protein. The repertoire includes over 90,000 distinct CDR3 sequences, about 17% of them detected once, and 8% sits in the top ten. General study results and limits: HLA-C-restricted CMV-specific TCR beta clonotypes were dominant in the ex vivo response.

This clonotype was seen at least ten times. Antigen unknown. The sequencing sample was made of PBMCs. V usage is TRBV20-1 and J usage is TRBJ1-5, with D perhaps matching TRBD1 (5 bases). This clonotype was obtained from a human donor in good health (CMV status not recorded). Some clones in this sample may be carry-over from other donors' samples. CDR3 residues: CSAREGRGGQPQHF. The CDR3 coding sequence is TGCAGTGCTAGAGAGGGGCGGGGCGGACAGCCCCAGCATTTT.